This T cell receptor beta chain was sequenced in a study of T cell responses to AZD1222 COVID-19 vaccine. General study findings and limits: Unmutated variant regions are reportedly targeted by nearly half of spike-specific TCRs.

Produced via immunoSEQ multiplex PCR; TCRdb's table is partial and in-frame only. The sample carries about 130,000 clones, approximately 84% recorded once. This CDR3 contains 16 residues. Germline values: CDR1 MNHNS, CDR2 SASEGT. Between the trimmed V and J ends, which lost 4 bases and 6 bases, there was a span of 18 bases. This clone showed up just once. Its antigen remains unidentified. The chain has TRBV6-1 and TRBJ1-4; D uncertain. The TCR sequence derives from an adult in good health. The material sequenced was peripheral blood, taken on day 0 of AZD1222 vaccination. CDR3 DNA sequence: TGTGCCAGCAGTGTCACTCCGGAGATTGTGCATGAAAAACTGTTTTTT. This sequence encodes CASSVTPEIVHEKLFF.